A single sample is the source of the 19 T cell receptor beta chains below, sequenced in a study of early T cells in non-severe SARS-CoV-2 infection. TCRdb reprocessed the 5' RACE reads with MiXCR, giving one entry per CDR3 protein. This sample yields 45,000 to 65,000 distinct CDR3 sequences, of which over 8% are seen a single time; roughly 4% belongs to the top ten. Material: whole blood. All receptors come from an adult who was a healthcare worker with PCR-confirmed SARS-CoV-2 infection or an uninfected control (not recorded which).

This clonotype showed up many times. The junction and the germline gene differ at one end; a read error may be behind it. The rearrangement joins TRBV18 to TRBJ2-7, with 9 bases lining up with TRBD2. Germline V lookup: CDR1 KGHSH, CDR2 LQKENI. This CDR3 region has 15 residues. The CDR3 nucleotides are TGTGCCAGCTCACCACCTAGCGGGAGTTTACATCCCCAGAACTTC. Translated: CASSPPSGSLHPQNF.

The CDR3 protein is CASSPSGPYYNEQFF. For the CDR3, the DNA is TGTGCCAGCAGCCCGAGCGGGCCGTACTACAATGAGCAGTTCTTC. The chain uses TRBV3-1 and TRBJ2-1; possible D gene TRBD2, 6 bases. This CDR3 comprises 15 residues. Germline-derived CDR1 and CDR2 are LGHDT and YNNKEL (reference sequence). Trimming left V 4 bases short and J 3 bases short, with 13 bases between.

The sample holds many counts of this clonotype. The J gene is TRBJ1-1, the V gene TRBV10-2; 9 bases line up with TRBD1. The CDR3 extends over 15 amino acids. The trim removed 6 bases at V and 0 bases at J, leaving 5 bases unmatched. Germline CDR1 WSHSY, CDR2 SAAADI. The CDR3 DNA sequence: TGCGCCAGCAGGATGACAGGGGGGCTGAACACTGAAGCTTTCTTT. It codes for CASRMTGGLNTEAFF.

This clonotype was found many times. The rearrangement uses TRBV20-1 and TRBJ2-5; D is undetermined. In germline, CDR1 is DFQATT, CDR2 SNEGSKA (reference sequence). The CDR3 runs 14 residues. V was pared by 3 bases and J by 2 bases, with 13 bases between. CDR3 DNA: TGCAGTGCTAGTCCCCCAGTGTGGCAAGAGACCCAGTACTTC. Its protein is CSASPPVWQETQYF.

This clonotype was observed many times. The chain couples TRBV10-2 to TRBJ2-1, with 11 bases aligning to TRBD2. The germline gives CDR1 WSHSY, CDR2 SAAADI. Trimming removed 1 base from V and 4 bases from J; junction bases left unmatched: 9. This CDR3 is built from 18 residues. The CDR3: CASSEWAGTSGGYNEQFF. CDR3 DNA: TGCGCCAGCAGTGAGTGGGCCGGAACTAGCGGGGGATACAATGAGCAGTTCTTC.

This clonotype was found many times. This chain connects TRBV6-1 to TRBJ1-4, with TRBD1 as a possible D gene (5 bases). The CDR3 runs 15 residues. The germline CDR1 and CDR2 sequences are MNHNS and SASEGT. With 1 base removed from V and 11 bases from J, the gap between germline ends came to 17 bases. The CDR3 DNA is TGTGCCAGCAGTGAAGAGAGGGCAGATAGGGGCAAACTGTTTTTT. It is translated as CASSEERADRGKLFF.

This rearrangement joins TRBV2 to TRBJ2-1, with D possibly matching TRBD2 (7 bases). CDR3 length equals 13 residues. From germline, CDR1 is SNHLY and CDR2 FYNNEI. V was trimmed by 8 bases and J by 9 bases, leaving 17 bases between them. This CDR3 reads CASGGGYTFEQFF. The CDR3 coding sequence is TGTGCCAGCGGGGGGGGCTATACTTTTGAGCAGTTCTTC.

In its sample, this clonotype was seen a few times. The chain joins TRBV5-1 to TRBJ2-1; D may be TRBD2 (6 bases). From germline, CDR1 is SGHRS and CDR2 YFSETQ. The CDR3 length is 15 residues. Trimming left V 4 bases short and J 9 bases short, with 20 bases between. CDR3: CASSQVGGAAGEQFF. CDR3 in DNA: TGCGCCAGCAGCCAGGTGGGCGGGGCGGCGGGTGAGCAGTTCTTC.

This clonotype was picked up a small number of times. The V and J genes are TRBV23-1 and TRBJ1-4; no firm D call. TRBV23-1 belongs to the ORF category, with a function that is uncertain. V lost 0 bases, J lost 8 bases, and 13 bases lay in between. CDR3 length equals 15 residues. The CDR3 region is CASSQSSRPVEKLFF. Written as DNA, the CDR3 is TGCGCCAGCAGTCAATCGAGCAGGCCCGTCGAAAAACTGTTTTTT.

Many counts were recorded for this clonotype. The chain has TRBV7-2 and TRBJ2-1; 9 bases align to TRBD2. This CDR3 region has 15 residues. The V and J ends lost 7 bases and 0 bases, in that order; junction bases with no gene match: 4. Per the germline V gene, CDR1 is SGHTA and CDR2 is FQGNSA. CDR3 nucleotide sequence: TGTGCCAGCACAAGGACTAGCGACTCCTACAATGAGCAGTTCTTC. It encodes CASTRTSDSYNEQFF.

This clonotype was detected ten times or more. This rearrangement joins TRBV7-3 to TRBJ2-3, with D hard to call. The CDR3 sequence is 17 residues long. The germline V and J ends were trimmed by 11 bases and 3 bases, with 27 bases remaining between them. Germline-derived CDR1 and CDR2 are SGHTA and FQGTGA. As DNA, the CDR3 is TGTGCCCGCCGGAAGATAGCCGAACGCCTAAGGACAGATACGCAGTATTTT. Translating gives CARRKIAERLRTDTQYF.

Many counts were recorded for this clonotype. V and J are TRBV19 and TRBJ2-3; 12 positions match TRBD2. The CDR3 consists of 16 residues. After removal of 4 bases from V and 1 base from J, the junction contained 3 bases not matched to a gene. From germline, CDR1 is LNHDA and CDR2 SQIVND (reference sequence). CDR3 in DNA: TGTGCCAGTAGTAACCGACTAGCGGGAGGCACAGATACGCAGTATTTT. Amino acid sequence: CASSNRLAGGTDTQYF.

The table lists this clonotype with many counts. V usage is TRBV12-3 or TRBV12-4 and J usage is TRBJ2-3, with a tentative D call TRBD1 (5 bases). The ends were cut back, 6 bases at V and 1 base at J, with 5 bases in the middle. The CDR3 totals 12 residues. Written as DNA, the CDR3 is TGTGCCAGCAGGACAGGCACAGATACGCAGTATTTT. This codes for CASRTGTDTQYF.

To note about this clonotype: A much larger clone lies a single base off, so this may be a read error. This chain uses TRBV7-9 with TRBJ2-2, with D unresolved. Germline V gene data show CDR1 as SEHNR and CDR2 as FQNEAQ (reference sequence). This CDR3 comprises 10 residues. The V and J ends lost 6 bases and 7 bases respectively, with 3 bases between them. This CDR3 is CASSGGELFF. CDR3 DNA: TGTGCCAGCAGTGGCGGGGAGCTGTTTTTT. The full variable domain, with the rest looked up from reference TRBV7-9 and TRBJ2-2, is DTGVSQNPRHKITKRGQNVTFRCDPISEHNRLYWYRQTLGQGPEFLTYFQNEAQLEKSRLLSDRFSAERPKGSFSTLEIQRTEQGDSAMYLCASSGGELFFGEGSRLTVL.

Points on this clonotype: Being one base from a much bigger clone, this may be a read error. The rearrangement joins TRBV27 to TRBJ2-3; D unclear. The germline CDR1 and CDR2 sequences are MNHEY and SMNVEV (reference sequence). This CDR3 spans 15 amino acids. CDR3: CSSSAHQVSSDTQYF. The CDR3 DNA reads as TGTTCCAGCAGCGCCCACCAGGTCTCTTCAGATACGCAGTATTTT.

V usage is TRBV6-5 and J usage is TRBJ1-2, with D hard to call. Germline V gene data show CDR1 as MNHEY and CDR2 as SVGAGI. The ends were cut back, 3 bases at V and 5 bases at J, with 13 bases in the middle. The CDR3 has 14 residues. The CDR3 here is CASSYLGNGYGYTF. The CDR3 coding sequence is TGTGCCAGCAGTTATTTAGGGAATGGGTATGGCTACACCTTC.

This clonotype was detected only a few times. This sequence joins TRBV29-1 and TRBJ2-7; D gene uncertain. This CDR3 contains 12 residues. Looked up from germline, CDR1 is SQVTM and CDR2 is ANQGSEA. Trimming shortened V by 1 base and J by 2 bases, and 6 bases separated the two germline ends. CDR3 protein: CSVEARAYEQYF. CDR3 sequence (DNA): TGCAGCGTTGAAGCCCGGGCCTACGAGCAGTACTTC.

This clonotype was picked up many times. The chain employs TRBV29-1 and TRBJ1-4, with D hard to call. Germline V gene lookup returns CDR1 SQVTM and CDR2 ANQGSEA. This CDR3 has 14 residues. Between the trimmed V and J ends, which lost 4 bases and 7 bases, there was a span of 16 bases. CDR3 sequence (DNA): TGCAGCGTTGTGTATCCCCCGAGAGGTGAAAAACTGTTTTTT. Its translation is CSVVYPPRGEKLFF.

This clonotype was seen many times. V usage is TRBV11-2 and J usage is TRBJ2-3; D is unclear. The CDR3 loop spans 15 amino acids. Germline loops: CDR1 SGHAT, CDR2 FQNNGV. Deletions cut 2 bases from V and 3 bases from J, with 12 bases between. The CDR3 here is CASSLNGLGTDTQYF. For the CDR3, the DNA is TGTGCCAGCAGCTTAAACGGCCTGGGGACAGATACGCAGTATTTT.